These 3 T cell receptor beta chains originate from one sample sequenced in a study of cytomegalovirus exposure and HLA in healthy donors. Amplification used 60 Vbeta primers and 13 Jbeta primers. Repertoires were generated with immunoSEQ multiplex PCR, while TCRdb's copy carries only in-frame clones and drops some. Of 180,000 or so clones in the sample, around 80% are singletons; the top ten hold 1.5% to 2%. Sequenced: PBMCs. The receptors stem from a man aged 18 to 29 in good health and CMV-seronegative.

This sequence joins TRBV9 and TRBJ2-7; a possible D gene is TRBD2 (6 bases). Germline loops: CDR1 SGDLS, CDR2 YYNGEE. The CDR3 runs to 13 residues. V was clipped by 3 bases and J by 5 bases, with 12 bases between them. The CDR3 spells CASSAPSEDEQYF. CDR3 DNA sequence: TGTGCCAGCAGCGCCCCTAGCGAGGACGAGCAGTACTTC. Full variable domain (remainder filled in from reference TRBV9 and TRBJ2-7): DSGVTQTPKHLITATGQRVTLRCSPRSGDLSVYWYQQSLDQGLQFLIQYYNGEERAKGNILERFSAQQFPDLHSELNLSSLELGDSALYFCASSAPSEDEQYFGPGTRLTVT.

V usage is TRBV28 and J usage is TRBJ1-2; the D is unclear. Trimming removed 8 bases from V and 3 bases from J, with 10 bases in between. The germline CDR1 and CDR2 sequences are MDHEN and SYDVKM. This CDR3 is 12 amino acids long. This CDR3 is CASGEVYYGYTF. The CDR3 coding sequence is TGTGCCAGCGGAGAGGTGTACTATGGCTACACCTTC.

CDR3 in amino acids: CASSQGAGNTEAFF. In DNA form, the CDR3 reads TGCGCCAGCAGCCAGGGGGCGGGGAACACTGAAGCTTTCTTT. The chain recombines TRBV5-1 with TRBJ1-1; 8 bases match TRBD1. The CDR3 contains 14 residues. V dropped 4 bases and J dropped 1; count of bases not matched to a gene: 3. Germline CDR1 reads SGHRS; CDR2 reads YFSETQ.